The clone carrying this TCR beta chain was detected many times. Its antigen remains unknown. The sample originates from a study of T cells after yellow fever vaccination. Points from the study as a whole: Across the CD4 and CD8 compartments, a small share of clonotypes was present in both. Peaking faster, on day 5 versus 15, the secondary response was nonetheless weaker. Most clones from primary vaccination were detected again post-booster (about 95% CD4, 88% CD8).

The CDR3 has 13 residues. The V end lost 0 bases, the J end lost 2 bases, and 5 bases lay between the germline ends. The germline V gene encodes CDR1 ENHRY and CDR2 SYGVKD. The authors made TCR cDNA by 5'RACE template switching, adding a universal primer site and UMIs. TCRdb ran MiXCR on the 5' RACE reads and lists one entry per CDR3 protein. The table shows 350,000 to 450,000 distinct CDR3 sequences, with around 6.4% occurring only once. The sample here was PBMCs, taken 5 days after the yellow fever booster vaccination. The clonotype comes from a man under 40 who received the YFV17D yellow fever vaccine. The chain joins TRBV10-3 to TRBJ2-7; D is perhaps TRBD1 (5 bases). CDR3 residues: CAISESTAYEQYF. As DNA, the CDR3 is TGTGCCATCAGTGAGTCGACAGCCTACGAGCAGTACTTC.